The entry that follows covers one TCR beta chain sequence. Its antigen remains unidentified. The data belong to a study of human T cells and chemical hapten exposure. Study-level information: Throughout a study of about 6 months, patients underwent weekly scalp administration of diphenylcyclopropenone doses.

Time point denoted: pre-sensitization, week 0. Indicated treatment: therapeutic diphenylcyclopropenone sensitization with weekly scalp DPC. The template was total RNA from unfractionated whole blood. Germline loops: CDR1 SEHNR, CDR2 FQNEAQ (reference sequence). With 4 bases clipped from V and 7 bases from J, the junction kept 9 bases outside the gene matches. The CDR3 spans 14 residues. MiXCR was run by TCRdb on the RACE reads, yielding one entry per CDR3 protein. The sample has approximately 400,000 distinct CDR3 sequences, more than 4.5% seen once; the top ten hold just over 2.5%. Study findings and constraints: Against controls, expanded TCRs gave rise to significantly more large CDR3 similarity clusters.

This clonotype was obtained from a woman aged 50 to 60 with alopecia areata. Some clones in this sample may be carry-over from other donors' samples. The source material was whole blood, sampled in connection with sensitization to the hapten diphenylcyclopropenone (DPC). This chain links TRBV7-9 with TRBJ1-1, with TRBD1 matching 7 bases. The CDR3 DNA follows: TGTGCCAGCAGCTCCCCAGTACAGGGGATTGAAGCTTTCTTT. Translating gives CASSSPVQGIEAFF.